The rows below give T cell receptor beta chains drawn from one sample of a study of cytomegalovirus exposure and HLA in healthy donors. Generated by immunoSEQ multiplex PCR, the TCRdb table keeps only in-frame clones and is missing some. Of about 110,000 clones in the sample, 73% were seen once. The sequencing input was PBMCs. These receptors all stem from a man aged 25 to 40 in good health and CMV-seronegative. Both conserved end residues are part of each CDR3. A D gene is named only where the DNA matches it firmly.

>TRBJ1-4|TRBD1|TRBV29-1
CSVIQGTTNEKLFF
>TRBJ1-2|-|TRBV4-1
CASSQLGGAPHYGYTF
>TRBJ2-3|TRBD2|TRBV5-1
CASRPGLARPGADTQYF
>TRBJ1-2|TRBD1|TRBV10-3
CAAQAAQGAYGYTF
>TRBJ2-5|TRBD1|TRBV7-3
CASSLTGGLETQYF
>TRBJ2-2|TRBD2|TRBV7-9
CASSLEAGINTGELFF
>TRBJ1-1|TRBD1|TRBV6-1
CASSDIRTGGTAEAFF
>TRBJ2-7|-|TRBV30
CASRGGVGSYEQYF
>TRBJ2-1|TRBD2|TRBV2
CASSYRRGGQNEQFF
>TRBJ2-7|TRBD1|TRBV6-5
CASSAGTGNYEQYF
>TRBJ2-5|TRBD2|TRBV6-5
CASSRGGPGETRYF
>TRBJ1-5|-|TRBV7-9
CSSSLEHNQPQHF
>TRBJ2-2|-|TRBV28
CASSLINTGELFF
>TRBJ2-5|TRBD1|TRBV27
CASSLTGTGELGTQYF
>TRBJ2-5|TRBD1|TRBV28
CASSSDRVMETQYF
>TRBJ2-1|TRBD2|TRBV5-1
CASSPGLAGEYNEQFF
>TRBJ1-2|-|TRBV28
CASSSGRGLVYGYTF
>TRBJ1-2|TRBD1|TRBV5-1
CASSPWTGLLGTF
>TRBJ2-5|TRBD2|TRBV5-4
CASSFGAGGKQETQYF
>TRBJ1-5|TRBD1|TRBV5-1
CASSLGQGTQPQHF
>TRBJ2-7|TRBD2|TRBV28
CASSGGKQYF
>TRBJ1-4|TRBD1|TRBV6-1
CASKITGGGGEKLFF
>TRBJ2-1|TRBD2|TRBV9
CASSVGASGIYNEQFF
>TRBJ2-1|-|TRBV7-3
CASSLTGARRSYNEQFF
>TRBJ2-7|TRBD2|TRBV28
CASRTSGSSYEQYF
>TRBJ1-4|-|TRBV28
CASSFWTEKNEKLFF